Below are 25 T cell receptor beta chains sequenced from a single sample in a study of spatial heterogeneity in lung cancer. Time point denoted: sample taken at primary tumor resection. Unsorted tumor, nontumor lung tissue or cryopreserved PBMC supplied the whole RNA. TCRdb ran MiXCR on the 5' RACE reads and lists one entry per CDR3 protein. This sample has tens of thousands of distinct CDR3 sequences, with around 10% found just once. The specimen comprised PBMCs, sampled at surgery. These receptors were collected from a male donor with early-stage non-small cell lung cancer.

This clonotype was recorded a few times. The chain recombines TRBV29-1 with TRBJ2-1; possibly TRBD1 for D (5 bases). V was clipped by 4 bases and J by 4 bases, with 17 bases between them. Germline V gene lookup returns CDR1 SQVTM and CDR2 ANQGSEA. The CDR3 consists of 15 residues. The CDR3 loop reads CSVVRQSRFYNEQFF. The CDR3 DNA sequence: TGCAGCGTTGTCCGACAGAGTAGATTTTACAATGAGCAGTTCTTC.

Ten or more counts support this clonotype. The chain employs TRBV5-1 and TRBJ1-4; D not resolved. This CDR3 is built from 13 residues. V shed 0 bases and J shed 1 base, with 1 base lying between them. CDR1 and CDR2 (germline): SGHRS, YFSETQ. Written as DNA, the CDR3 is TGCGCCAGCAGCTTGGGAACTAATGAAAAACTGTTTTTT. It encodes CASSLGTNEKLFF.

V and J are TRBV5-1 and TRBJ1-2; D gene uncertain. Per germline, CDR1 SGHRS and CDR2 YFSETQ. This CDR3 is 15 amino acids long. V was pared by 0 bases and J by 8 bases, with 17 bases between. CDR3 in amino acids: CASSLDPDPPGGYTF. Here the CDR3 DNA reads TGCGCCAGCAGCTTGGATCCTGACCCCCCCGGGGGCTACACCTTC.

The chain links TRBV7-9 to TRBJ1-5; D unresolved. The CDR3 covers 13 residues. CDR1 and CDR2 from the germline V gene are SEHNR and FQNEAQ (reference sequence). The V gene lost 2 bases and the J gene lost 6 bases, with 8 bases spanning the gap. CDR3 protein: CASSLQESQPQHF. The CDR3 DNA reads TGTGCCAGCAGCTTACAAGAGAGTCAGCCCCAGCATTTT.

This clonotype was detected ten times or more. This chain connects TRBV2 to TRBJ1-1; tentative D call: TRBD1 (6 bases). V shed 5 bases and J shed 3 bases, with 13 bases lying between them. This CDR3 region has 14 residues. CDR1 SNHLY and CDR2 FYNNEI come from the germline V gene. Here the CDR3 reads CASSLTGRDTEAFF. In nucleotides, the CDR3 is TGTGCCAGCAGTTTAACAGGGCGGGACACTGAAGCTTTCTTT.

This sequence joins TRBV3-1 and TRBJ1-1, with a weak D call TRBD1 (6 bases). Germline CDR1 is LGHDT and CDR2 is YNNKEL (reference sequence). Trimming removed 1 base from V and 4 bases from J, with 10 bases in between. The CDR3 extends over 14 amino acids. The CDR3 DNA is TGTGCCAGCAGCCAAGTATTCAGGGGCACTGAAGCTTTCTTT. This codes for CASSQVFRGTEAFF.

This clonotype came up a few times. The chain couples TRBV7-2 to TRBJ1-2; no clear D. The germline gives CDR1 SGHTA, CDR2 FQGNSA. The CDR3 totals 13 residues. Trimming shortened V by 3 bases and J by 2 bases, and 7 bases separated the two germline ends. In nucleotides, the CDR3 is TGTGCCAGCAGCTTCTCAGGAAACTATGGCTACACCTTC. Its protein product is CASSFSGNYGYTF.

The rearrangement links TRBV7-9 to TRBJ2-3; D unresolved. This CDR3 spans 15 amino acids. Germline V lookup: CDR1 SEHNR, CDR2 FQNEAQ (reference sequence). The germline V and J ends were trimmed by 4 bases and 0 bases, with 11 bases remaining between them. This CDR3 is CASSYGGTSTDTQYF. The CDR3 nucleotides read TGTGCCAGCAGCTACGGCGGAACTAGCACAGATACGCAGTATTTT.

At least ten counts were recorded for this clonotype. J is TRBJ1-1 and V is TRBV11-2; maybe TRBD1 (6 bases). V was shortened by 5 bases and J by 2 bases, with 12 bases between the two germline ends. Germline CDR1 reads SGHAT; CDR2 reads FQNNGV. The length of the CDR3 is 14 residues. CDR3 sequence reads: CASSRRGLNTEAFF. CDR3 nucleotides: TGTGCCAGCAGCCGCAGGGGCTTAAACACTGAAGCTTTCTTT.

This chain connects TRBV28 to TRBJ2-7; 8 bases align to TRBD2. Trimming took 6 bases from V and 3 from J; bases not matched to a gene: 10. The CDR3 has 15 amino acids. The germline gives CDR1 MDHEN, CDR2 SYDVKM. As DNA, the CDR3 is TGTGCCAGCAGGCAGAGGGGACTAGGGGGCTACGAGCAGTACTTC. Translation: CASRQRGLGGYEQYF. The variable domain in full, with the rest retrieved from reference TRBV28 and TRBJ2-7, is DVKVTQSSRYLVKRTGEKVFLECVQDMDHENMFWYRQDPGLGLRLIYFSYDVKMKEKGDIPEGYSVSREKKERFSLILESASTNQTSMYLCASRQRGLGGYEQYFGPGTRLTVT.

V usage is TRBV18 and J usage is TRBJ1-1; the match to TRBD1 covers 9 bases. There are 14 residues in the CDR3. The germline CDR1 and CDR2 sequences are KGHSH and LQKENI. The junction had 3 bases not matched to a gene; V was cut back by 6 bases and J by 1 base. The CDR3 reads CASSVDRGNTEAFF. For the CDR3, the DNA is TGTGCCAGCTCCGTGGACAGGGGGAACACTGAAGCTTTCTTT.

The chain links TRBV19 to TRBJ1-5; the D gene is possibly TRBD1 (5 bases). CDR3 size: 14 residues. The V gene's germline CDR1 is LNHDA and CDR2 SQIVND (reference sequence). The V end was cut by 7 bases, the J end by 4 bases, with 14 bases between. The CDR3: CASTPGPQNQPQHF. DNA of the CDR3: TGTGCCAGTACCCCGGGACCGCAAAATCAGCCCCAGCATTTT. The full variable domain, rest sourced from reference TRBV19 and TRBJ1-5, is DGGITQSPKYLFRKEGQNVTLSCEQNLNHDAMYWYRQDPGQGLRLIYYSQIVNDFQKGDIAEGYSVSREKKESFPLTVTSAQKNPTAFYLCASTPGPQNQPQHFGDGTRLSIL.

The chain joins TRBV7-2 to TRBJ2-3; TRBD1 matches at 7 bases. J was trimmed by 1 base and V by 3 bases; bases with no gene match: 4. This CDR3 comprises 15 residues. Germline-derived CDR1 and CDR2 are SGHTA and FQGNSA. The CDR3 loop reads CASSFRQGGTDTQYF. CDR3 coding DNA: TGTGCCAGCAGCTTCCGACAGGGTGGCACAGATACGCAGTATTTT.

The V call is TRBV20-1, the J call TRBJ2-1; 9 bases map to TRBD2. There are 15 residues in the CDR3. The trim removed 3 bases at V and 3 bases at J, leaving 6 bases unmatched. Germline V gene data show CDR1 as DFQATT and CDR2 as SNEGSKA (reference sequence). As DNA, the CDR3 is TGCAGTGCTAGTAATGGACTAGCGCTCTACAATGAGCAGTTCTTC. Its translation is CSASNGLALYNEQFF.

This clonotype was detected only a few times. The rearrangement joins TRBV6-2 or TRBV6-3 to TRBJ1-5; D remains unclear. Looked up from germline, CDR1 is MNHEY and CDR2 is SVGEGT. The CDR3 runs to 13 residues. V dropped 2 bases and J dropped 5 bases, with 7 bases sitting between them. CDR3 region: CASSYRGYQPQHF. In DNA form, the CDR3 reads TGTGCCAGCAGTTACCGCGGTTATCAGCCCCAGCATTTT.

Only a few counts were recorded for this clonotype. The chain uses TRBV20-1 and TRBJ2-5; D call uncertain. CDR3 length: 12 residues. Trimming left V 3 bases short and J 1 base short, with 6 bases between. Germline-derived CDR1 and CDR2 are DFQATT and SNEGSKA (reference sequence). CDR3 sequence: CSARTVQETQYF. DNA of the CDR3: TGCAGTGCTAGGACGGTCCAAGAGACCCAGTACTTC.

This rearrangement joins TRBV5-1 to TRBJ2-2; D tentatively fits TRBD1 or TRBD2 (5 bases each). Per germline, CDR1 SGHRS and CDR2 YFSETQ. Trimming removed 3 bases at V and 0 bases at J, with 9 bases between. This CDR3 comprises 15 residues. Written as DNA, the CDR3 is TGCGCCAGCAGCTCCGGGACGGCGAACACCGGGGAGCTGTTTTTT. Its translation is CASSSGTANTGELFF. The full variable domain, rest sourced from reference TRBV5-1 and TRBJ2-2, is KAGVTQTPRYLIKTRGQQVTLSCSPISGHRSVSWYQQTPGQGLQFLFEYFSETQRNKGNFPGRFSGRQFSNSRSEMNVSTLELGDSALYLCASSSGTANTGELFFGEGSRLTVL.

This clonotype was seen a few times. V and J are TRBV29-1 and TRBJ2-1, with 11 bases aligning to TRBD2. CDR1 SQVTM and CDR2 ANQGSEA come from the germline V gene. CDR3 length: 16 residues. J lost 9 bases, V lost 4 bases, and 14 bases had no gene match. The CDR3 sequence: CSVAVILAGVSGEQFF. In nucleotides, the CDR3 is TGCAGCGTTGCCGTTATACTAGCGGGAGTCTCCGGTGAGCAGTTCTTC.

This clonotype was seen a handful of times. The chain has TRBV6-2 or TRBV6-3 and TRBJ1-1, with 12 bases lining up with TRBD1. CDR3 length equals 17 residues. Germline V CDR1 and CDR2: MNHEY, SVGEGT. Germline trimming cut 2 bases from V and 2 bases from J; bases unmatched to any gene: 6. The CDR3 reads CASSYRRDRGLNTEAFF. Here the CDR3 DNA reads TGTGCCAGCAGTTACCGCCGGGACAGGGGGCTCAACACTGAAGCTTTCTTT.

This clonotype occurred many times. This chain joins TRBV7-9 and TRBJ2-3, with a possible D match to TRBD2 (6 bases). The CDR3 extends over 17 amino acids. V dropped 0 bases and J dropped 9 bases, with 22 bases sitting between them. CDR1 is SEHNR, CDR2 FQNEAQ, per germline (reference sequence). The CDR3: CASSLALAGYRLPTQYF. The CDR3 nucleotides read TGTGCCAGCAGCTTAGCTTTGGCGGGATATCGACTCCCCACGCAGTATTTT.

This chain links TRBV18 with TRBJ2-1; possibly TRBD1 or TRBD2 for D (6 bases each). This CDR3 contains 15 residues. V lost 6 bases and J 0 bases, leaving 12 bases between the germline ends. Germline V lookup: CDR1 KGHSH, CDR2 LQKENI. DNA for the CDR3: TGTGCCAGCTCCAAGGGGGGCAGCTCCTACAATGAGCAGTTCTTC. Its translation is CASSKGGSSYNEQFF.

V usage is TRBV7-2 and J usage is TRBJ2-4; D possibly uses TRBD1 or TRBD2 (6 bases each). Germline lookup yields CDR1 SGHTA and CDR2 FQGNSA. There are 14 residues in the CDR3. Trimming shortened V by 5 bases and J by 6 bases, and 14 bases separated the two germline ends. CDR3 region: CASSPLQGGNIQYF. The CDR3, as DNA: TGTGCCAGCAGCCCCCTACAGGGAGGAAACATTCAGTACTTC.

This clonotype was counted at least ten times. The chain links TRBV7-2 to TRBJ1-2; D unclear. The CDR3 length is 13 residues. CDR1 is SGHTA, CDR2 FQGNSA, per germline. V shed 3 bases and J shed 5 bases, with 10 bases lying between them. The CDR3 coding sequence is TGTGCCAGCAGCTTCAGCTGGACTTATGGCTACACCTTC. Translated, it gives CASSFSWTYGYTF.

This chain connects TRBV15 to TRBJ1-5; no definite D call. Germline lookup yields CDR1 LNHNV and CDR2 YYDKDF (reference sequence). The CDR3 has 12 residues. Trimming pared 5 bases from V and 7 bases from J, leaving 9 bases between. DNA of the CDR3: TGTGCCACCAGCGCCGACGTACAGCCCCAGCATTTT. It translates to CATSADVQPQHF.

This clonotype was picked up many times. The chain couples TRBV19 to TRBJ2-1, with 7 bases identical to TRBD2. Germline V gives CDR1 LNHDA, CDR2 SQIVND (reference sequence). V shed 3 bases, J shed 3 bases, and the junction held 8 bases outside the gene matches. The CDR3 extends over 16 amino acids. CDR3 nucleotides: TGTGCCAGTAGTATGAGCGCTCCGGGAGGCTACAATGAGCAGTTCTTC. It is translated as CASSMSAPGGYNEQFF.